This is a list of T cell receptor beta chains from one sample in a study of Graves' ophthalmopathy and Graves' hyperthyroidism. TCRdb re-analysed the multiplex PCR reads in MiXCR, keeping a single row per CDR3 protein. This sample carries hundreds of thousands of distinct CDR3 sequences, 20% to 25% of them seen once, and the ten largest clones take more than 5.5%. The sample comprised peripheral blood. These receptors were taken from a woman aged 18-30 years with stable Graves' hyperthyroidism. Some clones in this sample may be carry-over from other donors' samples. CDR3s include the opening cysteine and the closing phenylalanine or tryptophan. The D gene is left open where the match is weak. A row's size may be missing; if present it is once, few, many or a size class.

v_call clone_size d_call cdr3_aa
TRBV5-1 few NA CASSLPGGSYNEQFF
TRBV15 NA NA CATSRDQLRTFSYEQYF
TRBV6-1 many NA CASSDRTVNQPQHF
TRBV12-3/TRBV12-4 many TRBD1 CASNIGQEGTQYF
TRBV30 many NA CAWSGGLNIQYF
TRBV6-2/TRBV6-3 NA TRBD1 CASSSTGANTEAFF
TRBV5-1 NA TRBD1 CASSSIPGQGTYEQYF
TRBV20-1 NA NA CSAPGQSSSYEQYF
TRBV27 NA NA CASSLTRGGDTGELFF
TRBV12-3/TRBV12-4 NA NA CASMRVGELFF
TRBV12-3/TRBV12-4 once NA CASSLATGTGGYTF
TRBV12-3/TRBV12-4 few NA CASSMQGQPYEQYF
TRBV12-3/TRBV12-4 many TRBD1 CASSLAGQGFKGYTF
TRBV12-3/TRBV12-4 many TRBD1 CASSSGQGLEAFF